Described below is a single T cell receptor (beta chain) sequence and its context. The clone's antigen remains unknown. Per-base quality was not reported, and no clone a single base away is much larger than it. TCR beta CDR3 regions were amplified from RNA transcripts for repertoire sequencing. HTBI primers and the Qiagen OneStep RT-PCR kit were used in a first-round RT-PCR, which was followed by a second-round multiplex PCR, size selection and purification. Libraries were sequenced on an Illumina HiSeq2000 using paired-end 100 bp reads. The authors' pipeline ran thus. Reads were processed with SOAPnuke, discarding reads with adapters, uncalled bases, mean Phred below 15, or no exact constant-primer or identifier match. COPE v1.2.5 was used to merge high-quality paired reads. Clonotypes were defined as unique nucleotide sequences and were aligned to IMGT TRB V, D and J references using MiTCR v1.1. Only V-J combinations with frequency above 0.0001 were analysed, covering approximately 99% of repertoires. A TCR clonal expansion and chaos score per V-J combination was defined as the ratio of F50 clonal expansion to chaos observed in the TCRdist matrix. Welch's t-statistics and random forest were used to narrow the features down to approximately 13 V-J combinations, which were then fed into a naive Bayes classifier. The Morisita-Horn index was used to measure how similar the thyroid and blood repertoires were. The public reads were reprocessed in TCRdb via fastp at Q25 and MiXCR, keeping in-frame beta chains. One record per CDR3 amino acid sequence lists the most common genes and DNA. These V and J calls originate from TCRdb's pipeline instead of the authors' own analysis. The sample table holds 200,000 to 250,000 distinct CDR3 sequences, of which around a fifth were seen once. The biggest ten clones account for roughly 42% of the sample.

Ophthalmopathy patients were characterized by moderately to severely active disease, a Clinical Activity Score of at least 3, a NOSPECS grade of at least 4, and a disease duration under 3 months. Patients with other autoimmune diseases, uncontrolled infections, pregnancy or lactation were excluded from the study. Clinical symptoms, serum thyroxine, TRAb, thyroid ultrasound and orbital computed tomography were used for diagnosis. Using Ficoll-Paque density gradient centrifugation, PBMCs were isolated from approximately 11 ml of fresh peripheral blood. Trizol reagent was used to extract the total RNA, and its quality was then checked on an Agilent 2100 Bioanalyzer. The data were taken from a study of Graves' ophthalmopathy and Graves' hyperthyroidism (dated by TCRdb to about 2018). Background for the entire study: Peripheral blood was collected at initial diagnosis, before any treatment. The 100 or so discovery patients were divided at random into training and test sets in a 7:3 ratio. In total, 135 blood samples were TCR-sequenced: fewer than 50 ophthalmopathy, approximately 75 hyperthyroidism and approximately 17 hyperthyroidism-to-ophthalmopathy patients. To explore V-J signatures that distinguish ophthalmopathy from hyperthyroidism, a discovery set of 90 to 100 patients was enrolled, made up of around 40 with ophthalmopathy and around 60 with stable hyperthyroidism. Following sampling, methimazole starting at 30 mg daily was administered to hyperthyroidism patients, and high-dose intravenous methylprednisolone was administered to ophthalmopathy patients. The independent validation cohort included under 20 hyperthyroidism patients plus 17 patients who later progressed from hyperthyroidism to ophthalmopathy. TCR beta repertoire signatures were used to distinguish Graves' ophthalmopathy from Graves' hyperthyroidism and to predict progression to ophthalmopathy. In over five hyperthyroidism patients, the T-cell repertoires found in thyroid tissue were compared with those found in blood. Broader findings and caveats from the paper: Among expanded thyroid clonotypes with frequency above 0.001, most also showed up in blood, which suggests that blood repertoires may reflect the thyroid immune response. Sample size was not statistically predetermined, and group allocation was not concealed from the investigators. The 13-signature model separated ophthalmopathy from stable hyperthyroidism with 85% to 90% sensitivity and almost 84% specificity in cross-validation, and 80%/75% in the test set. In validation, the model predicted ophthalmopathy progression with 70.59% sensitivity and about 73% specificity; 12 predicted patients were CT-confirmed with GO in a median of around 6 months.

The material sequenced was peripheral blood. The TCR comes from a woman between 50 and 59 years old with Graves' ophthalmopathy. Donor details come from another sample of the same person, matched by shared clones.

The CDR3 reads CASSYREHYGYTF. Read as DNA, the sequence is TGTGCCAGCAGTTACAGGGAACACTATGGCTACACCTTC. This chain is built from TRBV6-5 and TRBJ1-2; no confident D gene assignment can be made. The CDR3 runs 13 residues from the cysteine to the phenylalanine. Only the CDR3 region is kept as DNA, spanning 39 bases read in frame from base 1. Trimming takes 2 bases from V and 3 bases from J, and the germline ends sit 7 bases apart. CDR1 and CDR2, looked up from the germline V gene, are MNHEY and SVGAGI.